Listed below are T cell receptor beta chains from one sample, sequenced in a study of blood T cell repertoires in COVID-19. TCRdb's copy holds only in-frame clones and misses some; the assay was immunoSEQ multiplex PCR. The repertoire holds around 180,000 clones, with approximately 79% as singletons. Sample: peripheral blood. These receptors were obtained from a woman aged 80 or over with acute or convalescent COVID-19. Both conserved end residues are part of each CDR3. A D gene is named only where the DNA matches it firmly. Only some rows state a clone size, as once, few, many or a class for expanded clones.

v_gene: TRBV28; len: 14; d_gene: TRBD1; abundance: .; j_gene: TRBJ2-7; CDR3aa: CASSLRQGSYEQYF; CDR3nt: TGTGCCAGCAGTTTAAGACAGGGATCCTACGAGCAGTACTTC
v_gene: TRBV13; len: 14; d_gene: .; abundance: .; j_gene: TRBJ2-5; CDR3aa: CASSSRTAPETQYF; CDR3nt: TGTGCCAGCAGCTCCAGGACTGCCCCAGAGACCCAGTACTTC
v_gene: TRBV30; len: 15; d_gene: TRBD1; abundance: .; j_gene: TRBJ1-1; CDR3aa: CAWKDREGRNTEAFF; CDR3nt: TGTGCCTGGAAGGACAGGGAGGGAAGGAACACTGAAGCTTTCTTT
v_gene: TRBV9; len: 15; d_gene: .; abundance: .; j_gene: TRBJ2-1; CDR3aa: CASSVTGLEGNEQFF; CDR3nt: TGTGCCAGCAGCGTTACGGGACTCGAGGGAAATGAGCAGTTCTTC
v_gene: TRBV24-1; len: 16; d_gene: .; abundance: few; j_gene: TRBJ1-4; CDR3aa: CATSDKNRVLNEKLFF; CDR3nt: TGTGCCACCAGTGATAAAAACAGGGTCCTTAATGAAAAACTGTTTTTT
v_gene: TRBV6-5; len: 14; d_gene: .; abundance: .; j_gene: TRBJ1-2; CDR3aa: CASSSTVPSYGYTF; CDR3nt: TGTGCCAGCAGTTCCACAGTTCCCAGCTATGGCTACACCTTC
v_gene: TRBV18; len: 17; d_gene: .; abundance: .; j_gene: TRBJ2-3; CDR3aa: CASSPFAGPSTPDTQYF; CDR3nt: TGTGCCAGCTCACCATTCGCGGGCCCCTCAACCCCAGATACGCAGTATTTT
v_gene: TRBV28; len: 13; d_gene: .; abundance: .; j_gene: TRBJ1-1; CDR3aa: CASSLTGNTEAFF; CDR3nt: TGTGCCAGCAGTTTAACCGGTAACACTGAAGCTTTCTTT
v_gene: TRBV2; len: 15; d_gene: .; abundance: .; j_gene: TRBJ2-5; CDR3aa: CASRDLTGAGETQYF; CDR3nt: TGTGCCAGCAGAGATCTAACAGGGGCGGGGGAGACCCAGTACTTC
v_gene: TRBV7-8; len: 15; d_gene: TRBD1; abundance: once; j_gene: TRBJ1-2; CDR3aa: CASSSSGQGPYGYTF; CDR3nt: TGTGCCAGCAGCTCGTCGGGACAGGGACCTTATGGCTACACCTTC